Presented here are 26 T cell receptor beta chains from one specimen sequenced in a study of T cell changes during pregnancy in multiple sclerosis. Here immunoSEQ multiplex PCR was the method, and the copy in TCRdb shows in-frame clones only, minus some. This table holds roughly 40,000 clones, around nine tenths found once. Material: peripheral blood, obtained before pregnancy. Receptor source: a female donor with multiple sclerosis, enrolled in a pregnancy study.

The chain has TRBV19 and TRBJ2-2, with 9 bases matching TRBD1. This CDR3 is built from 16 residues. V was clipped by 3 bases and J by 3 bases; unmatched bases: 5. Germline CDR1 and CDR2: LNHDA and SQIVND (reference sequence). CDR3: CASSIYRGPDTGELFF. Written as DNA, the CDR3 is TGTGCCAGTAGTATTTACAGGGGGCCGGACACCGGGGAGCTGTTTTTT.

The chain links TRBV6-5 to TRBJ1-1; D gene ambiguous. The CDR3 has 11 residues. Germline-derived CDR1 and CDR2 are MNHEY and SVGAGI. V lost 7 bases, J lost 12 bases, and 15 bases lay in between. CDR3: CASTDGRVTFF. The CDR3 DNA reads TGTGCCAGCACCGACGGGCGGGTGACTTTCTTT.

CDR3 in DNA: TGTGCCAGCAGCGTAAGCAGGGGAGGGGACTACGAGCAGTACTTC. This sequence encodes CASSVSRGGDYEQYF. V gene TRBV9 combines with J gene TRBJ2-7, with D perhaps TRBD2 (7 bases). The CDR3 has 15 amino acids. The V and J ends lost 1 base and 3 bases respectively, with 14 bases between them. Germline assignment: CDR1 SGDLS and CDR2 YYNGEE.

The V call is TRBV14, the J call TRBJ1-2, with 7 bases matching TRBD1. After removal of 4 bases from V and 1 base from J, the junction contained 6 bases not matched to a gene. CDR3 size: 15 residues. Germline loops: CDR1 SGHDN, CDR2 FVKESK. CDR3 sequence: CASSPAGTDNYGYTF. The CDR3 region has the DNA TGTGCCAGCAGCCCTGCCGGGACAGATAACTATGGCTACACCTTC.

This clone was detected only once. The V and J genes are TRBV27 and TRBJ2-1; 10 bases align to TRBD2. The CDR3 contains 19 residues. Trimming took 2 bases from V and 0 from J; bases not matched to a gene: 10. Germline lookup yields CDR1 MNHEY and CDR2 SMNVEV (reference sequence). CDR3 sequence: CASSLRTSGRPRSYNEQFF. CDR3 DNA: TGTGCCAGCAGTTTACGGACTAGCGGCAGACCCCGCTCCTACAATGAGCAGTTCTTC.

V is TRBV6-4 and J is TRBJ1-4, with 9 bases aligning to TRBD1. Unmatched junction bases numbered 7, after V lost 6 bases and J lost 5 bases. From germline, CDR1 is MRHNA and CDR2 SNTAGT. CDR3 size: 15 residues. The CDR3 is CASRPHGQGNEKLFF. The CDR3 nucleotides are TGTGCCAGCAGGCCACATGGACAGGGGAATGAAAAACTGTTTTTT.

V and J are TRBV11-2 and TRBJ2-1; D may be TRBD1 (5 bases). V lost 5 bases to trimming and J lost 7 bases, with 9 bases between them. The germline V gene encodes CDR1 SGHAT and CDR2 FQNNGV. This CDR3 comprises 12 residues. The CDR3 protein is CASSLGPNEQFF. CDR3 nucleotide sequence: TGTGCCAGCAGCCTGGGGCCGAATGAGCAGTTCTTC.

This sequence joins TRBV29-1 and TRBJ2-1, with 11 positions matching TRBD2. Germline CDR1 and CDR2: SQVTM and ANQGSEA. J was trimmed by 6 bases and V by 6 bases; bases with no gene match: 10. There are 15 residues in the CDR3. The CDR3 spells CSVSTSGIVSNEQFF. CDR3 nucleotide sequence: TGCAGCGTCTCGACTAGCGGGATAGTATCCAATGAGCAGTTCTTC.

The chain employs TRBV9 and TRBJ2-2; 8 bases agree with TRBD1. V lost 5 bases to trimming and J lost 4 bases; unmatched junction nucleotides: 10. Germline CDR1 SGDLS, CDR2 YYNGEE. This CDR3 has 16 residues. In DNA, the CDR3 is TGTGCCAGCAGGGACAGGGACCTCGGCAGCACCGGGGAGCTGTTTTTT. It codes for CASRDRDLGSTGELFF.

This chain uses TRBV7-8 with TRBJ1-3; possibly TRBD1 for D (6 bases). There are 17 residues in the CDR3. CDR1 and CDR2 (germline): SGHVS, FQNEAQ. The V end lost 2 bases, the J end lost 2 bases, and 16 bases lay between the germline ends. DNA of the CDR3: TGTGCCAGCAGCTTATATTCGTACAGGGAGACTGGAAACACCATATATTTT. Protein: CASSLYSYRETGNTIYF.

The chain links TRBV4-1 to TRBJ2-7; a possible D gene is TRBD1 (5 bases). The CDR3 extends over 15 amino acids. The V end lost 1 base, the J end lost 1 base, and 11 bases lay between the germline ends. Looked up from germline, CDR1 is MGHRA and CDR2 is YSYEKL. The CDR3 here is CASSQVLDNSYEQYF. The CDR3 DNA reads as TGCGCCAGCAGCCAAGTGCTGGACAATTCCTACGAGCAGTACTTC.

The J gene is TRBJ2-3, the V gene TRBV27; 9 bases are a match to TRBD2. The CDR3 spans 15 residues. Trimming took 2 bases from V and 5 from J; bases not matched to a gene: 5. Germline-derived CDR1 and CDR2 are MNHEY and SMNVEV (reference sequence). CDR3 bases: TGTGCCAGCAGTTTAGGTAGCGGGAGTGGAGATACGCAGTATTTT. It specifies CASSLGSGSGDTQYF.

The V gene is TRBV6-6, the J gene TRBJ2-7; TRBD1 matches 9 bases. The CDR3 runs 15 residues. From germline, CDR1 is MNHNY and CDR2 SVGAGI (reference sequence). Losses at the gene ends were 7 bases for V and 2 bases for J; bases not matched to a gene: 9. The CDR3 protein is CASKITGGLPYEQYF. The CDR3, as DNA: TGTGCCAGCAAGATAACAGGGGGCTTGCCCTACGAGCAGTACTTC.

The chain joins TRBV10-2 to TRBJ2-6; TRBD2 matches at 12 bases. With 6 bases clipped from V and 0 bases from J, the junction kept 3 bases outside the gene matches. CDR1 WSHSY and CDR2 SAAADI come from the germline V gene. The CDR3 sequence is 17 residues long. The chain's CDR3 is CASRRLAGDSGANVLTF. CDR3 sequence (DNA): TGCGCCAGCAGGCGACTAGCGGGGGACTCTGGGGCCAACGTCCTGACTTTC.

V is TRBV12-2 and J is TRBJ1-5. TRBV12-2 is a pseudogene. The CDR3 spans 13 residues. The CDR3 DNA follows: TGTGCAAGTCGCCTCGACTGCAATCAGCCCCAGCATTTT. This encodes CASRLDCNQPQHF.

V gene TRBV11-2 combines with J gene TRBJ2-3; 8 nucleotides agree with TRBD2. Per germline, CDR1 SGHAT and CDR2 FQNNGV. Losses at the gene ends were 4 bases for V and 3 bases for J; bases not matched to a gene: 9. The CDR3 is 16 residues long. The CDR3 DNA follows: TGTGCCAGCAGCTCCGGAGCGGGAGTTTCGACAGATACGCAGTATTTT. Translated: CASSSGAGVSTDTQYF.

The rearrangement links TRBV18 to TRBJ2-3; 8 bases line up with TRBD2. There are 14 residues in the CDR3. The J segment lost 6 bases and the V segment lost 3 bases, leaving 5 bases of the junction unmatched. Germline V gene sequence: CDR1 KGHSH, CDR2 LQKENI. Here the CDR3 reads CASSPSGSRDTQYF. Written as DNA, the CDR3 is TGTGCCAGCTCACCCAGCGGGAGTCGGGATACGCAGTATTTT. The full variable domain, with the rest looked up from reference TRBV18 and TRBJ2-3, is NAGVMQNPRHLVRRRGQEARLRCSPMKGHSHVYWYRQLPEEGLKFMVYLQKENIIDESGMPKERFSAEFPKEGPSILRIQQVVRGDSAAYFCASSPSGSRDTQYFGPGTRLTVL.

Only a few counts were recorded for this clone. The V gene is TRBV18, the J gene TRBJ2-7, with a possible D match to TRBD2 (6 bases). The CDR3 runs to 13 residues. Germline-derived CDR1 and CDR2 are KGHSH and LQKENI. Trimming shortened V by 5 bases and J by 2 bases, and 10 bases separated the two germline ends. The CDR3 reads CASSAGRTYEQYF. CDR3 sequence (DNA): TGTGCCAGCTCAGCGGGACGGACCTACGAGCAGTACTTC.

The V call is TRBV7-7, the J call TRBJ1-1, with D tentatively TRBD1 (5 bases). Germline V gives CDR1 SSHAT, CDR2 FNYEAQ (reference sequence). The CDR3 extends over 13 amino acids. V lost 5 bases and J 1 base, leaving 8 bases between the germline ends. The DNA of the CDR3 is TGTGCCAGCAGCAAACAGGAGAACACTGAAGCTTTCTTT. Translated: CASSKQENTEAFF.

The chain has TRBV18 and TRBJ2-7; D possibly corresponds to TRBD2 (6 bases). This CDR3 contains 17 residues. Trimming shortened V by 0 bases and J by 4 bases, and 19 bases separated the two germline ends. Germline CDR1 and CDR2: KGHSH and LQKENI. CDR3 sequence reads: CASSPPSGGASGYEQYF. The CDR3 DNA is TGTGCCAGCTCACCACCGTCTGGCGGGGCGTCAGGATACGAGCAGTACTTC.

V gene TRBV7-2 combines with J gene TRBJ2-1; TRBD2 matches 8 bases. Per the germline V gene, CDR1 is SGHTA and CDR2 is FQGNSA. The trim removed 1 base at V and 3 bases at J, leaving 2 bases unmatched. CDR3 length equals 15 residues. The CDR3 DNA follows: TGTGCCAGCAGCTTAGACGGGGGGGGCTACAATGAGCAGTTCTTC. Translation gives CASSLDGGGYNEQFF.

V usage is TRBV27 and J usage is TRBJ2-5; TRBD2 is a possible D gene (6 bases). This CDR3 has 15 residues. V dropped 3 bases and J dropped 3 bases, with 14 bases sitting between them. Germline V gene lookup returns CDR1 MNHEY and CDR2 SMNVEV (reference sequence). The CDR3 region is CASSFIGRGKETQYF. The CDR3 DNA sequence: TGTGCCAGCAGTTTCATAGGCCGGGGGAAAGAGACCCAGTACTTC.

The chain links TRBV7-2 to TRBJ1-1, with no clear D. Between the trimmed V and J ends, which lost 6 bases and 4 bases, there was a span of 9 bases. The CDR3 totals 12 residues. The germline gives CDR1 SGHTA, CDR2 FQGNSA. CDR3 DNA sequence: TGTGCCAGCAGACGAGCCCGCACTGAAGCTTTCTTT. Encoded protein: CASRRARTEAFF.

The rearrangement uses TRBV9 and TRBJ1-3; the D is unclear. Trimming pared 0 bases from V and 0 bases from J, leaving 4 bases between. The CDR3 is 14 residues long. Germline V gene data show CDR1 as SGDLS and CDR2 as YYNGEE. CDR3 bases: TGTGCCAGCAGCGTAGCCAGCTCTGGAAACACCATATATTTT. Protein: CASSVASSGNTIYF.

V is TRBV28 and J is TRBJ2-7; TRBD2 is a possible D gene (5 bases). V gave up 6 bases and J gave up 0 bases, with 15 bases separating them. CDR3 length: 15 residues. The V gene's germline CDR1 is MDHEN and CDR2 SYDVKM. The DNA for the CDR3 is TGTGCCAGCAGCCTTAAAGCGGTACCCTCCTACGAGCAGTACTTC. Amino acids: CASSLKAVPSYEQYF.

This chain uses TRBV12-2 with TRBJ2-2; the DNA was not compared with TRBD2, the D call given in the table. TRBV12-2 is classified as a pseudogene. This CDR3 comprises 16 residues. CDR3 sequence reads: CASRSTPEVYTGELFF. The CDR3 nucleotides are TGTGCAAGTCGCTCCACCCCGGAGGTTTACACCGGGGAGCTGTTTTTT.